What follows are 16 T cell receptor beta chains derived from one specimen sequenced in a study of tumor-infiltrating lymphocytes in primary liver carcinoma. Making TCR beta cDNA involved approximately 510 ng total RNA and a constant-region primer. Sequencing libraries for TCR beta derived from three nested multiplex PCR rounds that used slightly modified ARM-PCR. Running about 11 cycles apiece, the first two PCR rounds relied on TRBV1-TRBV30 forward primers together with a C-beta reverse primer. TCRdb re-derived calls from the multiplex PCR reads in MiXCR, one entry per CDR3 protein. The data contain about 130,000 distinct CDR3 sequences, around 60% of them singletons. The study co-extracted DNA and RNA from about 19-30 mg of unsorted bulk tissue. Input material: liver tumor tissue from sampling region 3. The subset is: tumor region T3, left-lateral pole. The receptors originated from a woman aged 55-75 years with primary liver carcinoma and hepatitis B virus infection.

Comments on this clonotype: At one boundary the junction diverges from the germline segment, which might be a read error. V gene TRBV28 combines with J gene TRBJ2-7; TRBD2 matches at 8 bases. Germline V gene sequence: CDR1 MDHEN, CDR2 SYDVKM. This CDR3 comprises 16 residues. Here the CDR3 DNA reads TGCGCCAGCAGTACTGGGGGGGCGGGAGGTATATACGAGCAGTACTTC. Encoded protein: CASSTGGAGGIYEQYF.

With respect to this clonotype: The junction differs from germline at one of its ends, possibly a read error. The chain uses TRBV11-3 and TRBJ2-1; D unresolved. CDR3 length: 16 residues. CDR1 is SGHNT, CDR2 YENEEA, per germline. The CDR3 region has the DNA TGTGCCGGCAGCCCCCCCCGAGATTCCAATTACAATCAGCAGTTCTTC. Protein sequence: CAGSPPRDSNYNQQFF.

Points on this clonotype: A read error may be the cause here, since a much bigger clone is one base away. This chain links TRBV4-2 with TRBJ2-4, with unresolved D. The germline CDR1 and CDR2 sequences are LGHNA and YNFKEQ. The CDR3 covers 13 residues. As DNA, the CDR3 is TGTGCCAGCAGCCAACCGGAAAAAAGCATTCAGTACTTC. Protein product: CASSQPEKSIQYF.

This clonotype was seen many times. The gene calls are TRBV11-2 and TRBJ2-1, with 10 bases fitting TRBD2. This CDR3 region has 15 residues. Per germline, CDR1 SGHAT and CDR2 FQNNGV. Losses at the gene ends were 0 bases for V and 6 bases for J; bases not matched to a gene: 2. CDR3 coding DNA: TGTGCCAGCAGCTTAGAACTAGCGGGGACCAATGAGCAGTTCTTC. Translating gives CASSLELAGTNEQFF.

As for this clonotype: It is unclear where the CDR3 begins or ends on the DNA, so no DNA is shown, and the CDR3 is as TCRdb lists it. This chain links TRBV11-2 with TRBJ2-2; the D segment call TRBD1 is taken from the table without a DNA check. From germline, CDR1 is SGHAT and CDR2 FQNNGV. The CDR3 numbers 16 amino acids, ends counted. This CDR3 reads CAAATDATRTPGSCFF.

The V gene is TRBV5-4, the J gene TRBJ2-3, with TRBD2 as a possible D gene (6 bases). Trimming shortened V by 4 bases and J by 2 bases, and 20 bases separated the two germline ends. The CDR3 runs 17 residues. CDR1 is SGHNT, CDR2 YYREEE, per germline (reference sequence). The CDR3 DNA reads as TGTGCCAGCAGCCAGGCGGTATCTGGGGGGTCCACAGATACGCAGTATTTT. This gives the protein CASSQAVSGGSTDTQYF.

This clonotype was observed a few times. V and J are TRBV2 and TRBJ2-7, with TRBD2 identical over 10 bases. V dropped 6 bases and J dropped 0; count of bases not matched to a gene: 5. Germline assignment: CDR1 SNHLY and CDR2 FYNNEI. The CDR3 has 15 amino acids. CDR3 DNA: TGTGCCAGCAGCCTTACTAGCGGGAACTCCTACGAGCAGTACTTC. This translates into CASSLTSGNSYEQYF.

As concerns this clonotype: This sequence may be a read error, since a much larger clone differs from it by one base. The chain joins TRBV24-1 to TRBJ2-5; D may be TRBD1 (6 bases). CDR1 KGHDR and CDR2 SFDVKD come from the germline V gene. This CDR3 is 16 amino acids long. The DNA of the CDR3 is TGTGCCACCAGTGATAACAGGGTCTTGTACCAAGAGATCCAGTACTTC. It translates to CATSDNRVLYQEIQYF.

This clonotype was seen repeatedly, ten times or more. The chain carries TRBV5-6 and TRBJ1-1; TRBD1 is a possible D gene (6 bases). V lost 4 bases to trimming and J lost 5 bases, with 15 bases between them. The CDR3 contains 14 residues. Germline values: CDR1 SGHDT, CDR2 YYEEEE. CDR3 amino acids: CASSPNRGRTEAFF. The CDR3 DNA follows: TGTGCCAGCAGCCCGAACCGGGGGCGGACTGAAGCTTTCTTT.

This clonotype was seen a few times. The missing conserved phenylalanine or tryptophan at the end of this CDR3 makes a read error likely. DNA of the CDR3: TGTGCCAGCAGTTATGGGGGACAGGGATCCTATGAGCAGTACTAC. Translated: CASSYGGQGSYEQYY. V and J are TRBV6-2 or TRBV6-3 and TRBJ2-7, with TRBD1 matching 9 bases. This CDR3 has 15 residues. Germline V gene data show CDR1 as MNHEY and CDR2 as SVGEGT.

A few counts support this clonotype. A much bigger clone sits one base away, suggesting this may be a read error. The rearrangement joins TRBV29-1 to TRBJ2-3; TRBD2 matches 13 bases. Germline V CDR1 and CDR2: SQVTM, ANQGSEA. The CDR3 consists of 15 residues. The junction had 9 bases not matched to a gene; V was cut back by 8 bases and J by 4 bases. In nucleotides, the CDR3 is TGCAGCCTTGTTGGACTAGCGGGAGCTGCAGATACGCAGTATTTT. It translates to CSLVGLAGAADTQYF.

This clonotype has more than one count but fewer than ten. The CDR3 reads CAWSVAREAFF. In DNA form, the CDR3 reads TGTGCCTGGAGTGTAGCCCGTGAAGCTTTCTTT. The chain links TRBV30 to TRBJ1-1; D not certain. The germline V gene has CDR1 GTSNPN and CDR2 SVGIG (reference sequence). This CDR3 spans 11 amino acids. V was shortened by 0 bases and J by 7 bases, with 6 bases between the two germline ends. The full variable domain, in which reference TRBV30 and TRBJ1-1 provide the parts outside the CDR3, is SQTIHQWPATLVQPVGSPLSLECTVEGTSNPNLYWYRQAAGRGLQLLFYSVGIGQISSEVPQNLSASRPQDRQFILSSKKLLLSDSGFYLCAWSVAREAFFGQGTRLTVV.

This clonotype was found many times. The J gene is TRBJ2-4, the V gene TRBV11-1; 7 bases align to TRBD2. The junction had 3 bases not matched to a gene; V was cut back by 1 base and J by 3 bases. This CDR3 comprises 15 residues. The germline CDR1 and CDR2 sequences are SGHAT and FQDESV (reference sequence). DNA of the CDR3: TGTGCCAGCAGCTTAGGCGGGAGTGTCAAAAACATTCAGTACTTC. Its translation: CASSLGGSVKNIQYF.

Concerning this clonotype: This may be a read error: a much more frequent sequence differs by one nucleotide. J is TRBJ2-3 and V is TRBV5-5; D uncertain. CDR1 and CDR2 from the germline V gene are SGHKS and YYEKEE (reference sequence). CDR3 length: 16 residues. Trimming took 6 bases from V and 2 from J, leaving 19 bases between them. The CDR3 DNA reads TGTGCCAGCAACCCACGAGCCGCCTTAAACACAGATACGCAGTATTTT. Translated, it gives CASNPRAALNTDTQYF.

The chain carries TRBV11-2 and TRBJ1-4; the D gene is possibly TRBD1 (6 bases). CDR1 SGHAT and CDR2 FQNNGV come from the germline V gene. CDR3 size: 17 residues. The DNA of the CDR3 is TGTGTCAGTAGCCTCACCCGACAGGCTGCAATTAATGAAAAACTGTTTTTT. This sequence encodes CVSSLTRQAAINEKLFF.

Concerning this clonotype: A single base separates this from a much larger clone, so it may be a read error. The genes are TRBV6-6 and TRBJ2-2, with D possibly matching TRBD2 (6 bases). V lost 3 bases and J 3 bases, leaving 23 bases between the germline ends. Germline V gene sequence: CDR1 MNHNY, CDR2 SVGAGI (reference sequence). The CDR3 is made up of 19 amino acids. The chain's CDR3 is CASSYIQRSTRMDTGELFF. As DNA, the CDR3 is TGTGCCAGCAGTTATATACAAAGATCGACTAGGATGGACACCGGGGAGCTGTTTTTT.